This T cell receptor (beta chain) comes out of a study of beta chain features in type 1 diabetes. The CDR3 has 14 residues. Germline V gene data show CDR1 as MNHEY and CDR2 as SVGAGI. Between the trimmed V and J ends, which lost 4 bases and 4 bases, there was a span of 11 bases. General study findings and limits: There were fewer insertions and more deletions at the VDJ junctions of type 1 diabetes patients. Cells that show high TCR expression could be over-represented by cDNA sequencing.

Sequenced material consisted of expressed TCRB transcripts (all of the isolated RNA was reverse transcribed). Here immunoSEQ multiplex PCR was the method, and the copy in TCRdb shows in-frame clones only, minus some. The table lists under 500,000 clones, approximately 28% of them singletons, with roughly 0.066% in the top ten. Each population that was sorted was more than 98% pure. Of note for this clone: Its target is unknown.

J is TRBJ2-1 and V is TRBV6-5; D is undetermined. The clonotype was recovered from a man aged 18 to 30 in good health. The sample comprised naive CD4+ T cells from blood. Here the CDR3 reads CASSSETNYNEQFF. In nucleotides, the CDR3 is TGTGCCAGCAGTTCCGAGACAAATTACAATGAGCAGTTCTTC.